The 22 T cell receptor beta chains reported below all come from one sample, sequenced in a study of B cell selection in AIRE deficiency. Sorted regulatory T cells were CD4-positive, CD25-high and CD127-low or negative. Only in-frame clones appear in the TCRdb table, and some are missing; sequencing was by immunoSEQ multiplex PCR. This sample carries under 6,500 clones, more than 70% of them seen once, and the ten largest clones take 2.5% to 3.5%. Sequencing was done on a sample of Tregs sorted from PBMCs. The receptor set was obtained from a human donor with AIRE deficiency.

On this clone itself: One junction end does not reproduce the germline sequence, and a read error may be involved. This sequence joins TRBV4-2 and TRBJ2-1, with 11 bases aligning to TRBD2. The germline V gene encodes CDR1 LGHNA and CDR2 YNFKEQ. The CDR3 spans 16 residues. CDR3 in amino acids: CVSSQETSGAYNEQFF. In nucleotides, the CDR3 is TGTGTCAGCAGCCAAGAGACTAGCGGGGCCTACAATGAGCAGTTCTTC.

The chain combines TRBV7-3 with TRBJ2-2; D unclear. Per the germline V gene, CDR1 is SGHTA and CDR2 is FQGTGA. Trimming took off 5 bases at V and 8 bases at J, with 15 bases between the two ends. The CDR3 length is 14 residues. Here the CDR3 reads CASSPSPSFGELFF. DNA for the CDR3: TGTGCCAGCAGCCCCTCCCCTAGTTTTGGGGAGCTGTTTTTT.

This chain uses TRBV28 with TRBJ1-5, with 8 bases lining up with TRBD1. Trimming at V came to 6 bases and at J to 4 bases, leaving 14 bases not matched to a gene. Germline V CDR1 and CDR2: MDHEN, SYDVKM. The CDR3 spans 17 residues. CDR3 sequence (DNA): TGTGCCAGCAGAGTCCACAGGGGGGCTGTTGGAAATCAGCCCCAGCATTTT. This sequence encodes CASRVHRGAVGNQPQHF.

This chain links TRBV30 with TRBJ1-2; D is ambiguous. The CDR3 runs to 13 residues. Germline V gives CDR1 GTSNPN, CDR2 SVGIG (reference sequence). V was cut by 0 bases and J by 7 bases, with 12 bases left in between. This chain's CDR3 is CAWSVLVGIGYTF. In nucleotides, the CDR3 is TGTGCCTGGAGTGTATTGGTAGGGATTGGCTACACCTTC.

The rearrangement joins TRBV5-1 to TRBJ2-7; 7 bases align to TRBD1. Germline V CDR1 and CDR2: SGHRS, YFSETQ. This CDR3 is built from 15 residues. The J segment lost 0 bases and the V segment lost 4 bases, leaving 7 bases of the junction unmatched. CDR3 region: CASSPQQGFSYEQYF. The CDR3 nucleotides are TGCGCCAGCAGCCCTCAACAGGGGTTCTCCTACGAGCAGTACTTC.

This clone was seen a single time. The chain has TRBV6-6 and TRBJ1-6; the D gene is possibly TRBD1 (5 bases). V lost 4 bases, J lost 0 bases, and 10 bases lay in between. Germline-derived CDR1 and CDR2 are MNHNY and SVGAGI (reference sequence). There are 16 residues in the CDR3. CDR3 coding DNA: TGTGCCAGCAGTTTGGGGGTGAGCTCCTATAATTCACCCCTCCACTTT. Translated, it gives CASSLGVSSYNSPLHF.

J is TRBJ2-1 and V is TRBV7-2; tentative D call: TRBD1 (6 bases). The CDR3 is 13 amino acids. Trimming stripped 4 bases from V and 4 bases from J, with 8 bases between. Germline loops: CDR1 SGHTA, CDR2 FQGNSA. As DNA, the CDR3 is TGTGCCAGCAGCTCTACAGGGTACAATGAGCAGTTCTTC. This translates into CASSSTGYNEQFF.

CDR3 protein: CASRPVGSPLHF. The CDR3 DNA reads as TGTGCCAGCAGACCCGTTGGGTCACCCCTCCACTTT. The V and J genes are TRBV28 and TRBJ1-6; D is unclear. From germline, CDR1 is MDHEN and CDR2 SYDVKM. The CDR3 runs 12 residues. The germline V and J ends were trimmed by 6 bases and 10 bases, with 10 bases remaining between them.

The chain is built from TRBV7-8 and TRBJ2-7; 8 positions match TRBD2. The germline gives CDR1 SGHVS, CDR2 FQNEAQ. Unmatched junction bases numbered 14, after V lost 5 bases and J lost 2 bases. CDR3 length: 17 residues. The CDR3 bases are TGTGCCAGCAGCCTGACTCTGGGACTAGGTATAGCCTACGAGCAGTACTTC. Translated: CASSLTLGLGIAYEQYF. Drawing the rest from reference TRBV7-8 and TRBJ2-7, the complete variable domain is GAGVSQSPRYKVAKRGQDVALRCDPISGHVSLFWYQQALGQGPEFLTYFQNEAQLDKSGLPSDRFFAERPEGSVSTLKIQRTQQEDSAVYLCASSLTLGLGIAYEQYFGPGTRLTVT.

This CDR3 reads CATSKMQGTEAFF. The CDR3 DNA reads as TGTGCCACCAGCAAGATGCAGGGCACTGAAGCTTTCTTT. The rearrangement uses TRBV15 and TRBJ1-1, with a tentative D call TRBD1 (5 bases). With 4 bases removed from V and 4 bases from J, the gap between germline ends came to 10 bases. CDR1 is LNHNV and CDR2 is YYDKDF in the germline V gene (reference sequence). The length of the CDR3 is 13 residues.

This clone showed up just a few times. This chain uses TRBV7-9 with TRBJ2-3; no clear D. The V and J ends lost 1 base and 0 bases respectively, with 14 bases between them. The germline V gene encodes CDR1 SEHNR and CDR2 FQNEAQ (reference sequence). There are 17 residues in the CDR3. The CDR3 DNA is TGTGCCAGCAGCTTAGGGCTGCTGGGTACTAGCACAGATACGCAGTATTTT. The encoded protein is CASSLGLLGTSTDTQYF.

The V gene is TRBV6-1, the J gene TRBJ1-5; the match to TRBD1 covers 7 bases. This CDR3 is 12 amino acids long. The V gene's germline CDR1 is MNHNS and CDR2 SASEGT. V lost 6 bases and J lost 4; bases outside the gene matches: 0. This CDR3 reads CASRTGNQPQHF. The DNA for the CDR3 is TGTGCCAGCAGGACAGGGAATCAGCCCCAGCATTTT.

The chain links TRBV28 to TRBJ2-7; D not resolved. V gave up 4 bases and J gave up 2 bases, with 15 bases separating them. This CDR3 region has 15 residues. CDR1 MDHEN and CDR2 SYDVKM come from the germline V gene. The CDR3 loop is CASSSPWMAAYEQYF. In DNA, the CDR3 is TGTGCCAGCAGTTCCCCTTGGATGGCGGCCTACGAGCAGTACTTC.

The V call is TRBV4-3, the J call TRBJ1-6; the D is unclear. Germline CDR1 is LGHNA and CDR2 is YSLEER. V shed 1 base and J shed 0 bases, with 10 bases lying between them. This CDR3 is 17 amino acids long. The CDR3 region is CASSQARGSSYNSPLHF. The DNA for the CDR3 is TGCGCCAGCAGCCAAGCTCGGGGTAGCTCCTATAATTCACCCCTCCACTTT.

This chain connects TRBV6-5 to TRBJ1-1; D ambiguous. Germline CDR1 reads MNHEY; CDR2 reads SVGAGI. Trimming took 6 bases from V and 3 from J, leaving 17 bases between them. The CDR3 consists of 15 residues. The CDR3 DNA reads TGTGCCAGCAGCCCCCCAATGACGTGGCACACTGAAGCTTTCTTT. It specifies CASSPPMTWHTEAFF.

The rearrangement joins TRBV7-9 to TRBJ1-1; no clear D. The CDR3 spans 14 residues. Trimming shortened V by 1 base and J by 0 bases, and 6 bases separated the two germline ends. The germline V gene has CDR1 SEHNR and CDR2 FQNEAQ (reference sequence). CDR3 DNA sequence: TGTGCCAGCAGCTTAGGGGGTTTGAACACTGAAGCTTTCTTT. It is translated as CASSLGGLNTEAFF.

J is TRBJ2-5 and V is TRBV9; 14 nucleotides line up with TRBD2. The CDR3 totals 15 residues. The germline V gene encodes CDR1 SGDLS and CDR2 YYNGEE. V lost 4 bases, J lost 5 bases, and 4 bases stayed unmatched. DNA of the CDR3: TGTGCCAGCAGCTCGGGACTAGCGGGGGCGGAGACCCAGTACTTC. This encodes CASSSGLAGAETQYF.

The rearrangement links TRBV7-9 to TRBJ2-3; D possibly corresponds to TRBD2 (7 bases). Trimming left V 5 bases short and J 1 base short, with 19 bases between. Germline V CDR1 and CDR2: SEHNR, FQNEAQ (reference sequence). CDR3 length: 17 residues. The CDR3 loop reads CASSPRGGGPRTDTQYF. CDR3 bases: TGTGCCAGCAGCCCTAGAGGGGGGGGCCCGCGCACAGATACGCAGTATTTT.

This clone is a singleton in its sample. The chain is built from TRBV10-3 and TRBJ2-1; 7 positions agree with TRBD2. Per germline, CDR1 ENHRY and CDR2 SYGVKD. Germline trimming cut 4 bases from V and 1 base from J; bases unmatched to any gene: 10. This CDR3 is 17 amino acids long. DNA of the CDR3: TGTGCCATCAGTGCCCGATTGGCTAGCGGTTCCTACAATGAGCAGTTCTTC. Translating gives CAISARLASGSYNEQFF.

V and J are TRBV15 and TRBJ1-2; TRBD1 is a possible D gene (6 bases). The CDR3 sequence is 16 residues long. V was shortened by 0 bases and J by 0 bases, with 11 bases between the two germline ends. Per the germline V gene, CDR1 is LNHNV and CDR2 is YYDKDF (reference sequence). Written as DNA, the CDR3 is TGTGCCACCAGCAGAGATCTCAGGACAGCTAACTATGGCTACACCTTC. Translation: CATSRDLRTANYGYTF.

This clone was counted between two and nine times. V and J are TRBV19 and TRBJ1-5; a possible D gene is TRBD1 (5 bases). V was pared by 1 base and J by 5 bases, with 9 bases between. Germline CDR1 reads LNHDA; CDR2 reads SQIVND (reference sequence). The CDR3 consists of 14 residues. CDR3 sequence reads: CASSIGGGYQPQHF. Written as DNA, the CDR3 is TGTGCCAGTAGTATAGGGGGGGGGTATCAGCCCCAGCATTTT. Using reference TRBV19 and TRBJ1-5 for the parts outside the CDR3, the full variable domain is DGGITQSPKYLFRKEGQNVTLSCEQNLNHDAMYWYRQDPGQGLRLIYYSQIVNDFQKGDIAEGYSVSREKKESFPLTVTSAQKNPTAFYLCASSIGGGYQPQHFGDGTRLSIL.

As DNA, the CDR3 is TGCGCCAGCAGCGGGATCAGGGGCTATAATTCACCCCTCCACTTT. Amino acid sequence: CASSGIRGYNSPLHF. The gene calls are TRBV4-3 and TRBJ1-6; TRBD1 is a possible D gene (6 bases). V was cut by 5 bases and J by 3 bases, with 11 bases left in between. Per germline, CDR1 LGHNA and CDR2 YSLEER. The CDR3 has 15 amino acids.